A selection of T cell receptor beta chains follows, all from one sample in a study of shared clonotypes between healthy human individuals. TCRdb keeps only in-frame clones here, not all; method: immunoSEQ multiplex PCR. The sample contains about 1,500,000 clones, around 95% of which appear only once. Source material: naive CD4+ T cells sorted from blood. The origin of the receptors is a young man in good health. Both conserved end residues are part of each CDR3. The D gene is left open where the match is weak. Size tells how often a clone was seen (once, few, many) or the class of an expanded clone, and some rows leave it out.

>TRBJ2-7|15|TRBV27|NA|NA
TGTGCCAGCAGCCCGAGTGGGGAACCCTCCTACGAGCAGTACTTC
CASSPSGEPSYEQYF
>TRBJ2-1|15|TRBV5-1|NA|NA
TGCGCCAGCAGCTTGGATACCGACCCCTACAATGAGCAGTTCTTC
CASSLDTDPYNEQFF
>TRBJ2-3|17|TRBV28|NA|NA
TGTGCCAGCAGTGCGCACCGCAGGGGGGCCTATCAAGATACGCAGTATTTT
CASSAHRRGAYQDTQYF
>TRBJ1-4|15|TRBV27|NA|NA
TGTGCCAGCAGTTTATCGGGTAGGGGGAGGGAAAAACTGTTTTTT
CASSLSGRGREKLFF
>TRBJ1-5|12|TRBV11-2|NA|NA
TGTGCCAGCAGCTCCAACTATCAGCCCCAGCATTTT
CASSSNYQPQHF
>TRBJ1-2|15|TRBV7-2|NA|TRBD1
TGTGCCAGCAGCTTAGGGTACAGGGGAGACTATGGCTACACCTTC
CASSLGYRGDYGYTF
>TRBJ2-3|15|TRBV13|NA|TRBD2
TGTGCCAGCAGCTATGGGACTAGCGGACCGAATACGCAGTATTTT
CASSYGTSGPNTQYF
>TRBJ2-3|15|TRBV2|once|NA
TGTGCCAGCAGTGAAGCGCGGCAGGGCCCAGTACCGCAGTATTTT
CASSEARQGPVPQYF
>TRBJ2-1|12|TRBV28|NA|NA
TGTGCCAGCAGTCCAGCGACAGTGACGCAGTTCTTC
CASSPATVTQFF
>TRBJ2-7|14|TRBV4-1|NA|TRBD2
TGCGCCAGCAGCCTAAACCTTAGCGGGGATAGAAAGTACTTC
CASSLNLSGDRKYF
>TRBJ1-4|14|TRBV9|NA|NA
TGTGCCACCCGACCGGGATCATCTAATGAAAAACTGTTTTTT
CATRPGSSNEKLFF
>TRBJ1-3|15|TRBV5-1|once|NA
TGCGCCAGCAGCACGGACGGAGTCTCTGGAAACACCATATATTTT
CASSTDGVSGNTIYF
>TRBJ2-7|17|TRBV7-6|NA|TRBD2
TGTGCCAGCAGCGTTGGTCCCGTTGCGGGAGGTTCCTACGAGCAGTACTTC
CASSVGPVAGGSYEQYF
>TRBJ2-2|16|TRBV5-5|once|TRBD2
TGTGCCAGCAGCCCACTAGCGGGAAAAAACACCGGGGAGCTGTTTTTT
CASSPLAGKNTGELFF